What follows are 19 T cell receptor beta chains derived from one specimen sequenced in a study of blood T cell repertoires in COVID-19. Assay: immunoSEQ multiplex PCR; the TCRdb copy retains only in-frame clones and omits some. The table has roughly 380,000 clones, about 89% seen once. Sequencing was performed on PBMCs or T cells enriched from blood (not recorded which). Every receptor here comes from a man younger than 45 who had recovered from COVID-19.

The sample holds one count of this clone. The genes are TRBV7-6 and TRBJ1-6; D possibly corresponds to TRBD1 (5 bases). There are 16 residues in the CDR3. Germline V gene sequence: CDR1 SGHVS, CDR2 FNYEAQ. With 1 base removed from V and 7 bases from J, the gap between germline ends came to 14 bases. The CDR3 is CASSLGGEGVNSPLHF. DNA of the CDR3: TGTGCCAGCAGCTTAGGCGGGGAAGGGGTAAATTCACCCCTCCACTTT.

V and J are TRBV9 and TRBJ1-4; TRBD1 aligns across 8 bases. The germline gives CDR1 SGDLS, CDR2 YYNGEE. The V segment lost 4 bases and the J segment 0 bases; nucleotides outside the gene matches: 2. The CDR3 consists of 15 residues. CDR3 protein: CASSLQGATNEKLFF. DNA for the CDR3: TGTGCCAGCAGCCTACAGGGGGCAACTAATGAAAAACTGTTTTTT.

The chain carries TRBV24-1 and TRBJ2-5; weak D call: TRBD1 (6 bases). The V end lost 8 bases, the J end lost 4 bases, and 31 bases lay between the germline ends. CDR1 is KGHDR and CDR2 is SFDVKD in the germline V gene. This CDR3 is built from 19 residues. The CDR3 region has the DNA TGTGCCACCATCTTGTCCGATAACCTTAGGGACACTATCTCAGAGACCCAGTACTTC. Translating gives CATILSDNLRDTISETQYF.

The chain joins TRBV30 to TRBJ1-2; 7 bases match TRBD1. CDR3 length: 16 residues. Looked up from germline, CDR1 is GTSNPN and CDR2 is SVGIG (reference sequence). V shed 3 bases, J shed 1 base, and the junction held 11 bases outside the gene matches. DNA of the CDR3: TGTGCCTGGAGGGAACCTTGGGACAGCTTTAACTATGGCTACACCTTC. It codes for CAWREPWDSFNYGYTF.

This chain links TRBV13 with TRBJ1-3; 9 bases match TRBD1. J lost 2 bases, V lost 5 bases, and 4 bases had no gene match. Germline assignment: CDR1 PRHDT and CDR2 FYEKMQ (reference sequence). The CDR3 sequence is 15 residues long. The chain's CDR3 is CASSVRTGAGNTIYF. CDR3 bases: TGTGCCAGCAGCGTCCGGACAGGGGCTGGAAACACCATATATTTT. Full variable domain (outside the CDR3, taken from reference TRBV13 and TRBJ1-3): AAGVIQSPRHLIKEKRETATLKCYPIPRHDTVYWYQQGPGQDPQFLISFYEKMQSDKGSIPDRFSAQQFSDYHSELNMSSLELGDSALYFCASSVRTGAGNTIYFGEGSWLTVV.

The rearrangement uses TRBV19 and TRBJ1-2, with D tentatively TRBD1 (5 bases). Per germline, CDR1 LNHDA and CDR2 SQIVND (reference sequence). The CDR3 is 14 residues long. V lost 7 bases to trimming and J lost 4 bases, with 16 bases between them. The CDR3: CASMLGLSPYGYTF. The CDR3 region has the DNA TGTGCCAGTATGCTGGGACTTTCCCCCTATGGCTACACCTTC.

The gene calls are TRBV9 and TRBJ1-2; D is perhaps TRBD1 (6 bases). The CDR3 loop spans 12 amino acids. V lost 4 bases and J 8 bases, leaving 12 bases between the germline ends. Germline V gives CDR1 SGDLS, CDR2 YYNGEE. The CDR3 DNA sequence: TGTGCCAGCAGCAAAGAGGGGGAAGGCTACACCTTC. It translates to CASSKEGEGYTF.

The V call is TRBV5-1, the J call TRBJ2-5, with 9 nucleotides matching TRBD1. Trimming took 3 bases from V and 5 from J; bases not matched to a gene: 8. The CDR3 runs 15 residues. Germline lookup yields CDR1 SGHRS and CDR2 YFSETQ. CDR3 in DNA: TGCGCCAGCAGCTACACCGGGACAGGGAGTGAGACCCAGTACTTC. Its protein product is CASSYTGTGSETQYF.

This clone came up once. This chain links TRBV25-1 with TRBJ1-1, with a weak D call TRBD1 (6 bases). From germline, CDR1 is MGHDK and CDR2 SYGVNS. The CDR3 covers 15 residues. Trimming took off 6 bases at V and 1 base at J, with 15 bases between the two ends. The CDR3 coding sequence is TGTGCCAGCAGCGATAACAGGGAAACGAACACTGAAGCTTTCTTT. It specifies CASSDNRETNTEAFF.

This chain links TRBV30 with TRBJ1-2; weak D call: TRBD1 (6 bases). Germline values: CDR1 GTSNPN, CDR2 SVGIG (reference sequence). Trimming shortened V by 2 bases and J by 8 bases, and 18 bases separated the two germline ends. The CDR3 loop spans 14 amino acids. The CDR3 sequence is CAWSRGAGVRGYTF. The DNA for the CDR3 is TGTGCCTGGAGTAGAGGTGCAGGGGTCCGGGGCTACACCTTC.

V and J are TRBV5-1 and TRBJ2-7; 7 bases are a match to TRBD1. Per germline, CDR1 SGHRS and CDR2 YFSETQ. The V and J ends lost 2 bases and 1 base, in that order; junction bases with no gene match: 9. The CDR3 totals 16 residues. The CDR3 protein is CASSFSAGTVSYEQYF. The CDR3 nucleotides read TGCGCCAGCAGCTTTTCCGCCGGGACAGTATCCTACGAGCAGTACTTC.

The CDR3 sequence is CAIRWTSGGSTDTQYF. CDR3 coding DNA: TGTGCCATCAGGTGGACTAGCGGGGGTTCCACAGATACGCAGTATTTT. The gene calls are TRBV10-3 and TRBJ2-3, with 13 bases matching TRBD2. V gave up 6 bases and J gave up 2 bases; unmatched junction bases: 5. CDR3 length: 16 residues. Looked up from germline, CDR1 is ENHRY and CDR2 is SYGVKD.

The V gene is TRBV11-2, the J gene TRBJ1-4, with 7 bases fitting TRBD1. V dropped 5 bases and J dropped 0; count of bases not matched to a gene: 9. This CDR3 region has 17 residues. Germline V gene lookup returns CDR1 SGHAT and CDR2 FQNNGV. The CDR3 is CASSLLWQGATNEKLFF. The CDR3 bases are TGTGCCAGCAGCCTCCTCTGGCAGGGGGCAACTAATGAAAAACTGTTTTTT.

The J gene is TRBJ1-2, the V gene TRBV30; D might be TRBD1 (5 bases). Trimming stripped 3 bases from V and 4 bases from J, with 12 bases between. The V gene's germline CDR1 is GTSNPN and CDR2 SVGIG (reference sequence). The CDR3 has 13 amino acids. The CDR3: CAWSGGGIYGYTF. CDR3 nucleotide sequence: TGTGCCTGGAGCGGCGGGGGTATCTATGGCTACACCTTC.

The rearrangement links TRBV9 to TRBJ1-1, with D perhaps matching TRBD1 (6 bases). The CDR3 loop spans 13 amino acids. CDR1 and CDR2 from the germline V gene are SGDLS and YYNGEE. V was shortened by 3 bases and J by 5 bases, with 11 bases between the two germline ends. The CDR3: CASSAYRETEAFF. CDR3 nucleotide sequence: TGTGCCAGCAGCGCTTACAGGGAAACTGAAGCTTTCTTT.

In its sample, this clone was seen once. The CDR3 region has the DNA TGTGCCAGCAGTATTAGGATACTCCAGGATCAGCCCCAGCATTTT. Residues: CASSIRILQDQPQHF. The chain joins TRBV6-5 to TRBJ1-5, with D uncertain. Germline V gene lookup returns CDR1 MNHEY and CDR2 SVGAGI. Trimming cost V 5 bases and J 5 bases, with 16 bases left between them. The CDR3 runs to 15 residues.

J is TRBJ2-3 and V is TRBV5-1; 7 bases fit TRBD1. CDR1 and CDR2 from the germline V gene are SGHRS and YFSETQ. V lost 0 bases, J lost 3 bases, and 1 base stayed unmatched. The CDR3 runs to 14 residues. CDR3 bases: TGCGCCAGCAGCTTGGACAGGGGAACAGATACGCAGTATTTT. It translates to CASSLDRGTDTQYF.

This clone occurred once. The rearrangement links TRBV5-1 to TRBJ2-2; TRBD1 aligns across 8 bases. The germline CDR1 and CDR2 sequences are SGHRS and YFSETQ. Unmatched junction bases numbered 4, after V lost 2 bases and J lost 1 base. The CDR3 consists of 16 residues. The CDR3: CASSFTGTGNTGELFF. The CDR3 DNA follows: TGCGCCAGCAGCTTTACCGGGACAGGGAACACCGGGGAGCTGTTTTTT.

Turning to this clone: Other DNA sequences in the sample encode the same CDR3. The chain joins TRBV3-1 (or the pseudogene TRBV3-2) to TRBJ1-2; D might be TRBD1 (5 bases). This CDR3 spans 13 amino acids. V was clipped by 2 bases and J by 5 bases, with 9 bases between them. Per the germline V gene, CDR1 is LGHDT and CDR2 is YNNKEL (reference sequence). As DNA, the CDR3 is TGTGCCAGCAGCCAAACAGGTGGATATGGCTACACCTTC. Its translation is CASSQTGGYGYTF.